This T cell receptor beta chain comes out of a study of human T cells and chemical hapten exposure (dated by TCRdb to about 2021). Context from the whole study: For sensitization, 2% DPC in acetone was applied to a roughly 2 cm by roughly 2 cm area of upper inner arm skin. Patients additionally received weekly therapeutic DPC doses to the scalp throughout the approximately 25-week study period. Patch testing was performed on the upper back with Finn chambers containing 0.01% DPC, and the patch tests were scored after 6 days according to International Contact Dermatitis Research Group standards. The mostly female patient cohort included alopecia areata with under or over 50% scalp involvement, alopecia totalis and alopecia universalis. The libraries were sequenced as a pool, and the TCR yield per sample differed mostly because of small variations in library volumes within the pool. This study followed changes in the peripheral blood TCR repertoire in vivo during primary and secondary sensitization of alopecia patients to the hapten diphenylcyclopropenone (DPC). Blood was sampled from patients pre-sensitization (week 0) and at 2, 6 and about 24 weeks after DPC sensitization. About 30 alopecia patients provided blood for TCR sequencing at one to four time points (pre-sensitization, 2, 6 and 24 weeks).

The library was generated by RACE. For sequencing, a NextSeq 500 was employed. During library preparation, unique molecular identifiers were attached to individual cDNA molecules so that TCRs could be counted quantitatively and reproducibly. From each blood RNA sample, both TCR alpha and TCR beta chains were sequenced. Per the original workflow: Samples had a median of roughly 98,000 TCRs, with a range from roughly 23,224 to 750,000. V, J and CDR3 annotation of the TCR reads was carried out using the Decombinator software suite. For PS versus PT1 abundance plots, all samples were subsampled to the same number of TCRs (28,000). Expanded TCRs were defined as absent before sensitization and observed at least eight times at the 2-week time point. In-frame beta chains were kept once TCRdb had trimmed the public reads at Q25 with fastp and called clones with MiXCR. For every CDR3 protein sequence, its rows merge into one entry that carries the most common genes and DNA. None of the V and J calls come from the authors' own analysis; TCRdb made them. The sample includes 80,000 to 100,000 distinct CDR3 sequences, with 25% to 35% observed a single time. About 9.3% of the sample goes to the ten largest clones.

The intended sense of this specimen's time point label: patch test 3, about 24 weeks after DPC sensitization. What this sample's treatment or condition label stands for: therapeutic diphenylcyclopropenone sensitization with weekly scalp DPC. At each patch-test visit, blood was drawn before the patch test was applied. To be eligible, patients had to be aged 18 to 70, diagnosed with alopecia and judged suitable for DPC therapy, while pregnant patients were excluded. Unfractionated whole blood was collected in Tempus Blood RNA tubes, and total RNA was extracted from that blood. Summary of the overall study and its limitations: Because all patients had alopecia, a presumed autoimmune disease, the immune response of the patients might differ from that of healthy individuals. After repeated subsampling, the strength of the expansion versus patch-test correlation and the threshold at which it became significant changed. Significantly more large CDR3 similarity clusters were formed by expanded TCRs than by pre-sensitization or healthy control sets, consistent with antigen-driven responses. DPC sensitization did not change how many TCRs were above 1 in 1000 frequency, and no evidence was found of alterations in global repertoire structure. The number of PT1 expanded TCRs positively correlated with patch test score, significant at thresholds 8, 16 and 32 but not 4.

Taken from cysteine to phenylalanine, the CDR3 has 16 residues. The DNA shown is the 48-base CDR3, in frame from base 1. The germline V gene yields SGHRS for CDR1 and YFSETQ for CDR2. The V end gives up 0 bases and the J end 4 bases, leaving 4 bases in the junction not matched to a gene. The table lists this clonotype with a few counts. The antigen it binds to is not known. Base qualities are missing; no much larger clone stands one base away. Here the chain combines TRBV5-1 and TRBJ2-3; 11 bases in the middle match TRBD2. The clonotype comes from a man aged 40-49 years with alopecia areata. Some clones in this sample may be carry-over from other donors' samples. The sequenced sample was whole blood, obtained in connection with sensitization to the hapten diphenylcyclopropenone (DPC). The nucleotide sequence is given as TGCGCCAGCAGCTTGGTAGCGGGAGGGCCTCCAGATACGCAGTATTTT. Translation gives CASSLVAGGPPDTQYF.